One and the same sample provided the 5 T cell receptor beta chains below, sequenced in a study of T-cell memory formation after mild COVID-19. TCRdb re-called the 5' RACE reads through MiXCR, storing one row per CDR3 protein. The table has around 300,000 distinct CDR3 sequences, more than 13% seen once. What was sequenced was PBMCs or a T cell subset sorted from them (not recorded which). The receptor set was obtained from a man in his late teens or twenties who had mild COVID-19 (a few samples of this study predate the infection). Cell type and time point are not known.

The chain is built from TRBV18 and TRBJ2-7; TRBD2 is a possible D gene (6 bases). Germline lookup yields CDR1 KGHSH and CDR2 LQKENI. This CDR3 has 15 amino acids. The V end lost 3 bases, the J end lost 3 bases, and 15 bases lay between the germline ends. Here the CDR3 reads CASSPGGAKGYEQYF. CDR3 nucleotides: TGTGCCAGCTCACCGGGGGGTGCGAAGGGCTACGAGCAGTACTTC. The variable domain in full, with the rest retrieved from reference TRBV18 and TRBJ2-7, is NAGVMQNPRHLVRRRGQEARLRCSPMKGHSHVYWYRQLPEEGLKFMVYLQKENIIDESGMPKERFSAEFPKEGPSILRIQQVVRGDSAAYFCASSPGGAKGYEQYFGPGTRLTVT.

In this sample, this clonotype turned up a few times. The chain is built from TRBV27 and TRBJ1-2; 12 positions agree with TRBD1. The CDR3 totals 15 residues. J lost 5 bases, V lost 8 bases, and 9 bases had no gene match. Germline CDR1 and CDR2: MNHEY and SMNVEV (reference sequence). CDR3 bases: TGTGCCAGCGGTCGAGGGACAGGGGGCGTTTATGGCTACACCTTC. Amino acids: CASGRGTGGVYGYTF.

CDR3 loop: CATSAGQGANTQYF. The CDR3 region has the DNA TGTGCCACCAGTGCAGGACAGGGGGCTAATACGCAGTATTTT. The chain recombines TRBV24-1 with TRBJ2-3; 11 nucleotides match TRBD1. Looked up from germline, CDR1 is KGHDR and CDR2 is SFDVKD. The trim removed 5 bases at V and 7 bases at J, leaving 4 bases unmatched. The CDR3 is 14 amino acids.

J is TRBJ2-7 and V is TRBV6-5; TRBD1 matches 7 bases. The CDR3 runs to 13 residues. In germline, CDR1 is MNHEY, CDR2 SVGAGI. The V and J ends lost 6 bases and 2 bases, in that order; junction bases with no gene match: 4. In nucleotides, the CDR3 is TGTGCCAGCAGACGACAGGGAGCCTACGAGCAGTACGTC. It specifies CASRRQGAYEQYV.

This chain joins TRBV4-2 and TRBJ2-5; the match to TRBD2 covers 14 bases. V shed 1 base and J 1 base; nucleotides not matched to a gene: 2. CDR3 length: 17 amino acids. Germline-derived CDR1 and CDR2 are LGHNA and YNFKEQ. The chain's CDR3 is CASSQGLAGGTQETQYF. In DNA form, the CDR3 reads TGTGCCAGCAGCCAAGGACTAGCGGGGGGGACCCAAGAGACCCAGTACTTC.